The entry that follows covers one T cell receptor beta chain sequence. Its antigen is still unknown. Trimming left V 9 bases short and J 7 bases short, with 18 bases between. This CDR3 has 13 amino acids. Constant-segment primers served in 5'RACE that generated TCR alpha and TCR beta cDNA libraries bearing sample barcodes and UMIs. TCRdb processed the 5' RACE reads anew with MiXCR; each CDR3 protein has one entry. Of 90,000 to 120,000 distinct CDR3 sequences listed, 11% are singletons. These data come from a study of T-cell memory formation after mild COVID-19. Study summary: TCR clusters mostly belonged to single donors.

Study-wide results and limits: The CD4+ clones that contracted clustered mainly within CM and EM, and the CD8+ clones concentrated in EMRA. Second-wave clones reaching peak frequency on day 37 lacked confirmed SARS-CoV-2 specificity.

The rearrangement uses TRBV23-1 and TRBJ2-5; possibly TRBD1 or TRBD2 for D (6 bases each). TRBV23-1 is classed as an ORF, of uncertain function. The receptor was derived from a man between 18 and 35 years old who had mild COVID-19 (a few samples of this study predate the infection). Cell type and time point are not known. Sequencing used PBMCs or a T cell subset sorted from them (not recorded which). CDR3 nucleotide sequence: TGCGCCAGAACTCCGGGGGCGTTCGGGACCCAGTACTTC. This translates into CARTPGAFGTQYF.